This entry lists 14 T cell receptor beta chains sequenced from one sample in a study of blood T cell repertoires in COVID-19. Measured with immunoSEQ multiplex PCR; TCRdb has only the in-frame clones, and not every one. The table includes approximately 230,000 clones, around 88% detected once. Sequences were obtained from peripheral blood. The receptors originated from a man aged 80 or over with acute or convalescent COVID-19.

CDR3 protein: CASSEPDRDRFF. CDR3 DNA sequence: TGTGCCAGCAGTGAACCGGACAGGGACAGGTTCTTC. The genes are TRBV2 and TRBJ2-1, with 8 positions matching TRBD1. CDR3 length: 12 residues. V was pared by 2 bases and J by 15 bases, with 6 bases of the junction left unmatched. Per the germline V gene, CDR1 is SNHLY and CDR2 is FYNNEI.

V gene TRBV3-1 (or the pseudogene TRBV3-2) combines with J gene TRBJ2-3; a possible D gene is TRBD2 (5 bases). Germline V CDR1 and CDR2: LGHDT, YNNKEL (reference sequence). The germline V and J ends were trimmed by 4 bases and 5 bases, with 13 bases remaining between them. The CDR3 runs 14 residues. CDR3 in amino acids: CASSLRTVQDTQYF. CDR3 DNA sequence: TGTGCCAGCAGCCTCCGGACTGTCCAAGATACGCAGTATTTT.

The chain employs TRBV9 and TRBJ2-4, with 7 bases matching TRBD1. After removal of 2 bases from V and 0 bases from J, the junction contained 5 bases not matched to a gene. Per the germline V gene, CDR1 is SGDLS and CDR2 is YYNGEE. The CDR3 spans 16 residues. Here the CDR3 reads CASSVGDRLAKNIQYF. CDR3 sequence (DNA): TGTGCCAGCAGCGTGGGGGACAGACTAGCCAAAAACATTCAGTACTTC.

The chain joins TRBV7-2 to TRBJ2-5, with 8 bases lining up with TRBD2. Trimming took 5 bases from V and 4 from J; bases not matched to a gene: 9. The CDR3 has 15 residues. Per the germline V gene, CDR1 is SGHTA and CDR2 is FQGNSA. The CDR3 region is CASSARLSGRETQYF. The CDR3 DNA follows: TGTGCCAGCAGCGCCCGATTGAGCGGGAGAGAGACCCAGTACTTC.

This clone was found a few times. The chain carries TRBV4-2 and TRBJ1-5; D might be TRBD1 (5 bases). V lost 0 bases and J lost 4, with 13 bases in between. Germline V gene data show CDR1 as LGHNA and CDR2 as YNFKEQ. The CDR3 has 16 residues. The CDR3, as DNA: TGTGCCAGCAGCCAAGAAGCCGGAGGGGTGAATCAGCCCCAGCATTTT. This encodes CASSQEAGGVNQPQHF.

The chain couples TRBV7-9 to TRBJ2-3; the match to TRBD2 covers 11 bases. This CDR3 comprises 16 residues. The germline V gene has CDR1 SEHNR and CDR2 FQNEAQ (reference sequence). V dropped 5 bases and J dropped 3; count of bases not matched to a gene: 7. In nucleotides, the CDR3 is TGTGCCAGCAGCCGCAGACTAGCGGGGAGGACAGATACGCAGTATTTT. Its translation is CASSRRLAGRTDTQYF.

The V and J genes are TRBV5-6 and TRBJ1-2; 7 nucleotides match TRBD1. Trimming removed 4 bases from V and 3 bases from J; junction bases left unmatched: 6. CDR1 and CDR2 from the germline V gene are SGHDT and YYEEEE. The CDR3 is 14 amino acids. In nucleotides, the CDR3 is TGTGCCAGCAGCCGTACAGGGGACTACTATGGCTACACCTTC. It yields the protein CASSRTGDYYGYTF.

This chain links TRBV3-1 (or the pseudogene TRBV3-2) with TRBJ1-1; possible D gene TRBD1, 6 bases. V dropped 7 bases and J dropped 1 base, with 22 bases sitting between them. There are 17 residues in the CDR3. CDR1 LGHDT and CDR2 YNNKEL come from the germline V gene (reference sequence). The CDR3 protein is CASTARAGGGENTEAFF. CDR3 bases: TGTGCCAGCACCGCCCGGGCGGGAGGGGGAGAGAACACTGAAGCTTTCTTT.

This clone showed up just once. V and J are TRBV6-6 and TRBJ2-6; possibly TRBD1 for D (5 bases). Trimming cost V 5 bases and J 4 bases, with 9 bases left between them. In germline, CDR1 is MNHNY, CDR2 SVGAGI (reference sequence). CDR3 length: 14 residues. CDR3 DNA sequence: TGTGCCAGCAGTCGGACATCCGGGGCCAACGTCCTGACTTTC. Translation: CASSRTSGANVLTF.

This clone was counted a few times. The rearrangement links TRBV5-1 to TRBJ2-3; TRBD1 agrees at 8 bases. Germline V gives CDR1 SGHRS, CDR2 YFSETQ. CDR3 length: 15 residues. Losses at the gene ends were 1 base for V and 5 bases for J; bases not matched to a gene: 6. The CDR3 reads CASSLFGTGRDTQYF. As DNA, the CDR3 is TGCGCCAGCAGCTTGTTCGGGACAGGTAGAGATACGCAGTATTTT.

This clone was found a few times. The rearrangement links TRBV2 to TRBJ1-5; maybe TRBD1 (5 bases). CDR1 and CDR2 (germline): SNHLY, FYNNEI. With 7 bases removed from V and 0 bases from J, the gap between germline ends came to 16 bases. This CDR3 comprises 16 residues. CDR3 nucleotide sequence: TGTGCCAGCACCGACGCAGGGCGCTATAGCAATCAGCCCCAGCATTTT. This codes for CASTDAGRYSNQPQHF.

The genes are TRBV12-3 or TRBV12-4 and TRBJ2-3; D not resolved. V was pared by 4 bases and J by 2 bases, with 4 bases between. The CDR3 has 12 amino acids. The DNA of the CDR3 is TGTGCCAGCAGTTCCCTCACAGATACGCAGTATTTT. Translated, it gives CASSSLTDTQYF.

This clone was picked up many times. The rearrangement joins TRBV9 to TRBJ2-2, with 7 bases that match TRBD1. The trim removed 2 bases at V and 5 bases at J, leaving 6 bases unmatched. CDR3 length: 15 amino acids. Germline loops: CDR1 SGDLS, CDR2 YYNGEE. The CDR3 nucleotides read TGTGCCAGCAGCGTTCGACAGGGAGTGACCGGGGAGCTGTTTTTT. This translates into CASSVRQGVTGELFF.

This clone was observed a few times. This rearrangement joins TRBV3-1 (or the pseudogene TRBV3-2) to TRBJ1-5; weak D call: TRBD1 (5 bases). Trimming pared 3 bases from V and 0 bases from J, leaving 21 bases between. Germline V gives CDR1 LGHDT, CDR2 YNNKEL (reference sequence). The length of the CDR3 is 19 residues. The CDR3 reads CASSQPGIPGLYSNQPQHF. In nucleotides, the CDR3 is TGTGCCAGCAGCCAGCCGGGCATCCCGGGACTCTATAGCAATCAGCCCCAGCATTTT.